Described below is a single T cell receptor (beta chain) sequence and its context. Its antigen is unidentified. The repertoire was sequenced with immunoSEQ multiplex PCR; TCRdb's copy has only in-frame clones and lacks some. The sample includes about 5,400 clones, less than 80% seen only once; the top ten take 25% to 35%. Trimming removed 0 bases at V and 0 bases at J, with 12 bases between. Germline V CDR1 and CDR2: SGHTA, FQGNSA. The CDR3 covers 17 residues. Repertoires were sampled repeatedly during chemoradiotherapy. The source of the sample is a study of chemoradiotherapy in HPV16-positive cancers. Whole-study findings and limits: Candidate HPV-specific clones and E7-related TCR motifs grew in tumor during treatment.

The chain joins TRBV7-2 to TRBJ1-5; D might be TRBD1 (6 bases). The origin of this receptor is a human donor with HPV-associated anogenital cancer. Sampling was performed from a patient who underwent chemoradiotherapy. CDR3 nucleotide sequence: TGTGCCAGCAGCTTAGCCATCACAGGGTATAGCAATCAGCCCCAGCATTTT. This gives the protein CASSLAITGYSNQPQHF. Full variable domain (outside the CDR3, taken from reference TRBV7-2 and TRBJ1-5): GAGVSQSPSNKVTEKGKDVELRCDPISGHTALYWYRQSLGQGLEFLIYFQGNSAPDKSGLPSDRFSAERTGGSVSTLTIQRTQQEDSAVYLCASSLAITGYSNQPQHFGDGTRLSIL.